The 17 T cell receptor beta chains given below trace back to one sample, sequenced in a study of blood T cell repertoires in COVID-19. The data were produced by immunoSEQ multiplex PCR, yet TCRdb's version contains in-frame clones alone and is incomplete. Of approximately 92,000 clones listed, 82% are singletons. Sequencing used peripheral blood. Receptor source: an elderly man with acute or convalescent COVID-19.

V is TRBV11-2 and J is TRBJ2-2; TRBD2 might be the D (7 bases). CDR1 is SGHAT and CDR2 is FQNNGV in the germline V gene. CDR3 length: 16 amino acids. Trimming took off 3 bases at V and 1 base at J, with 12 bases between the two ends. CDR3 region: CASSLGAGVNTGELFF. The CDR3 DNA reads as TGTGCCAGCAGCTTGGGGGCGGGGGTGAACACCGGGGAGCTGTTTTTT.

This rearrangement joins TRBV4-3 to TRBJ2-2, with 9 bases identical to TRBD1. V lost 4 bases, J lost 7 bases, and 1 base stayed unmatched. This CDR3 contains 13 residues. CDR1 and CDR2 (germline): LGHNA, YSLEER. The CDR3 DNA is TGCGCCAGCAGCCCGACAGGGGGCGGGGAGCTGTTTTTT. Encoded protein: CASSPTGGGELFF.

The chain carries TRBV5-1 and TRBJ1-4; maybe TRBD1 (6 bases). From germline, CDR1 is SGHRS and CDR2 YFSETQ. CDR3 length equals 15 residues. Trimming took 3 bases from V and 7 from J, leaving 16 bases between them. Here the CDR3 DNA reads TGCGCCAGCAGCTCCTCCGGGACAACGAGTGAAAAACTGTTTTTT. Protein product: CASSSSGTTSEKLFF.

This chain uses TRBV5-1 with TRBJ1-4; D ambiguous. The CDR3 has 14 amino acids. Trimming cost V 2 bases and J 0 bases, with 5 bases left between them. Per the germline V gene, CDR1 is SGHRS and CDR2 is YFSETQ. The CDR3 spells CASSLAATNEKLFF. DNA of the CDR3: TGCGCCAGCAGCTTAGCTGCAACTAATGAAAAACTGTTTTTT.

The chain combines TRBV2 with TRBJ1-2; no clear D gene. The CDR3 has 12 residues. V was shortened by 6 bases and J by 8 bases, with 13 bases between the two germline ends. Per germline, CDR1 SNHLY and CDR2 FYNNEI. In nucleotides, the CDR3 is TGTGCCAGCAGGGTACAGCCCTTAGGCTACACCTTC. Protein sequence: CASRVQPLGYTF. Full variable domain (outside the CDR3, taken from reference TRBV2 and TRBJ1-2): EPEVTQTPSHQVTQMGQEVILRCVPISNHLYFYWYRQILGQKVEFLVSFYNNEISEKSEIFDDQFSVERPDGSNFTLKIRSTKLEDSAMYFCASRVQPLGYTFGSGTRLTVV.

V usage is TRBV18 and J usage is TRBJ1-1; D is ambiguous. Germline V gives CDR1 KGHSH, CDR2 LQKENI. This CDR3 region has 15 residues. V was pared by 6 bases and J by 0 bases, with 14 bases between. DNA of the CDR3: TGTGCCAGCTCGGCGGGGAACGGACTGAACACTGAAGCTTTCTTT. This codes for CASSAGNGLNTEAFF.

The chain has TRBV3-1 (or the pseudogene TRBV3-2) and TRBJ2-2; D perhaps matches TRBD1 (5 bases). The CDR3 loop spans 15 amino acids. V was shortened by 2 bases and J by 2 bases, with 9 bases between the two germline ends. Germline CDR1 LGHDT, CDR2 YNNKEL (reference sequence). CDR3 sequence reads: CASSQIGHNTGELFF. Written as DNA, the CDR3 is TGTGCCAGCAGCCAAATTGGACACAACACCGGGGAGCTGTTTTTT.

This chain links TRBV28 with TRBJ2-2; maybe TRBD2 (7 bases). Germline V gives CDR1 MDHEN, CDR2 SYDVKM. The CDR3 has 14 residues. V lost 7 bases to trimming and J lost 1 base, with 10 bases between them. The CDR3 DNA follows: TGTGCCAGCATTAGGGGGGGGAACACCGGGGAGCTGTTTTTT. This encodes CASIRGGNTGELFF.

This clone was counted a few times. The chain links TRBV19 to TRBJ2-2, with 10 bases aligning to TRBD1. Germline CDR1 and CDR2: LNHDA and SQIVND (reference sequence). The CDR3 contains 14 residues. Trimming took 9 bases from V and 3 from J; bases not matched to a gene: 4. The CDR3 reads CASRTGGYTGELFF. The CDR3 nucleotides read TGTGCCAGCCGGACAGGGGGGTACACCGGGGAGCTGTTTTTT.

The genes are TRBV7-2 and TRBJ2-7, with D possibly matching TRBD1 (5 bases). Trimming removed 0 bases at V and 5 bases at J, with 11 bases between. The V gene's germline CDR1 is SGHTA and CDR2 FQGNSA. The length of the CDR3 is 14 residues. This chain's CDR3 is CASSLARVSNEQYF. The CDR3 DNA sequence: TGTGCCAGCAGCTTAGCCAGGGTGTCCAACGAGCAGTACTTC.

The chain carries TRBV24-1 and TRBJ2-1; 8 positions agree with TRBD1. With 4 bases clipped from V and 5 bases from J, the junction kept 3 bases outside the gene matches. The CDR3 sequence is 14 residues long. CDR1 is KGHDR, CDR2 SFDVKD, per germline. The CDR3 sequence is CATSDWTGNNEQFF. In DNA form, the CDR3 reads TGTGCCACCAGTGACTGGACAGGGAACAATGAGCAGTTCTTC.

The chain carries TRBV6-1 and TRBJ1-2; 7 nucleotides align to TRBD1. The length of the CDR3 is 12 residues. Germline loops: CDR1 MNHNS, CDR2 SASEGT. The junction had 7 bases not matched to a gene; V was cut back by 10 bases and J by 5 bases. DNA of the CDR3: TGTGCCATGCAGCAGGGGGATTATGGCTACACCTTC. The encoded protein is CAMQQGDYGYTF.

The chain carries TRBV2 and TRBJ1-5, with D uncertain. This CDR3 spans 13 amino acids. Per germline, CDR1 SNHLY and CDR2 FYNNEI. Trimming removed 7 bases from V and 0 bases from J, with 7 bases in between. In DNA, the CDR3 is TGTGCCAGCACCGAGGGTAGCAATCAGCCCCAGCATTTT. Its translation is CASTEGSNQPQHF.

The V call is TRBV14, the J call TRBJ2-4; D may be TRBD1 (6 bases). CDR1 SGHDN and CDR2 FVKESK come from the germline V gene. Trimming removed 6 bases at V and 4 bases at J, with 10 bases between. The CDR3 covers 13 residues. The CDR3 nucleotides are TGTGCCAGCAGTTTTGGACAGAAAAACATTCAGTACTTC. Translated, it gives CASSFGQKNIQYF.

This chain connects TRBV30 to TRBJ1-1; D perhaps matches TRBD1 (5 bases). CDR3 length equals 13 residues. Germline CDR1 GTSNPN, CDR2 SVGIG (reference sequence). Between the trimmed V and J ends, which lost 0 bases and 1 base, there was a span of 6 bases. The DNA of the CDR3 is TGTGCCTGGAGTGTACAGGAGAACACTGAAGCTTTCTTT. Protein: CAWSVQENTEAFF.

The V call is TRBV11-2, the J call TRBJ2-1; 8 bases align to TRBD1. The V gene end was trimmed by 1 base and the J gene end by 7 bases; junction bases not matched to a gene: 6. The CDR3 has 15 amino acids. CDR1 SGHAT and CDR2 FQNNGV come from the germline V gene. CDR3 amino acids: CASSLGQGATNEQFF. In DNA form, the CDR3 reads TGTGCCAGCAGCTTAGGTCAGGGGGCCACGAATGAGCAGTTCTTC. Looking up the rest from reference TRBV11-2 and TRBJ2-1 gives the full variable domain: EAGVAQSPRYKIIEKRQSVAFWCNPISGHATLYWYQQILGQGPKLLIQFQNNGVVDDSQLPKDRFSAERLKGVDSTLKIQPAKLEDSAVYLCASSLGQGATNEQFFGPGTRLTVL.

The chain has TRBV5-4 and TRBJ1-1, with a tentative D call TRBD1 (6 bases). Germline CDR1 reads SGHNT; CDR2 reads YYREEE (reference sequence). The CDR3 is made up of 13 amino acids. Trimming took 0 bases from V and 10 from J, leaving 13 bases between them. CDR3 residues: CASSLGLQGRAFF. The CDR3, as DNA: TGTGCCAGCAGCTTGGGTCTTCAGGGGCGAGCTTTCTTT.